The clone carrying this T cell receptor (beta chain) was observed once. The antigen remains undetermined. J lost 2 bases, V lost 0 bases, and 5 bases had no gene match. Germline V gene sequence: CDR1 KGHSH, CDR2 LQKENI. This CDR3 is 16 amino acids long. This specimen comes from a study of cytomegalovirus exposure and HLA in healthy donors. Study results and caveats: The study put some 150 TCR beta chains on its list as cytomegalovirus-associated. As a later analysis showed, several of the most significant clusters appeared to be linked to common viral pathogens.

60 Vbeta and 13 Jbeta primers were used in PCR. Sequencing was performed with immunoSEQ multiplex PCR; in TCRdb, only in-frame clones are kept and a portion is missing. This sample has about 150,000 clones, with 60% to 85% found just once. This rearrangement joins TRBV18 to TRBJ2-3; 7 bases align to TRBD2. The sequence came from a man between 40 and 49 years old in good health and CMV-seropositive. The specimen sequenced was PBMCs. The CDR3 loop reads CASSPPVSGTTDTQYF. CDR3 nucleotide sequence: TGTGCCAGCTCACCACCGGTGAGCGGGACCACAGATACGCAGTATTTT.